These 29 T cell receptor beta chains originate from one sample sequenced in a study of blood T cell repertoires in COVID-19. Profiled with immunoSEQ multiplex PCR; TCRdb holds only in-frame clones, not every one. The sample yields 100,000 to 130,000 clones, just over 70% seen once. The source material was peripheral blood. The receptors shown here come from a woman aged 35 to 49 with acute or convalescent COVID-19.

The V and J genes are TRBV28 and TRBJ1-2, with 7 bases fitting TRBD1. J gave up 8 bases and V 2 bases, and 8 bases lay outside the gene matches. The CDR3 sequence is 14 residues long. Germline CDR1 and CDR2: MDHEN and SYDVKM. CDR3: CASSLERGLWGYTF. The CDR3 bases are TGTGCCAGCAGTTTAGAGAGGGGGCTTTGGGGCTACACCTTC.

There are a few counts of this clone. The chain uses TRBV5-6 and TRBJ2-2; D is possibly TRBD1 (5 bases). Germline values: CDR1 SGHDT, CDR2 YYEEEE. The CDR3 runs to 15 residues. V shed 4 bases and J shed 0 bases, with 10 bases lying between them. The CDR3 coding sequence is TGTGCCAGCAGCCCGACAGTATCGAACACCGGGGAGCTGTTTTTT. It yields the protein CASSPTVSNTGELFF.

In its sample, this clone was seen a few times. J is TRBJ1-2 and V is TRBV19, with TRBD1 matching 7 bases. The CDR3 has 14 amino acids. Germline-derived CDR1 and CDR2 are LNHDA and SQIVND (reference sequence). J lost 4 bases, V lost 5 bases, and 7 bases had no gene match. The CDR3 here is CASSLRGSSYGYTF. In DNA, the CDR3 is TGTGCCAGTAGTCTCAGGGGGTCGAGCTATGGCTACACCTTC.

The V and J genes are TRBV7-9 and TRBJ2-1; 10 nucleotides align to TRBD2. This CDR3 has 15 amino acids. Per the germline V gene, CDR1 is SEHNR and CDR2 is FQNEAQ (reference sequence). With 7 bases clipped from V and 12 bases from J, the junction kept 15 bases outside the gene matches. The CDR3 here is CASTPLAGVVLGQFF. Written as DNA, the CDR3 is TGTGCCAGCACCCCTCTAGCGGGGGTAGTGCTTGGGCAGTTCTTC.

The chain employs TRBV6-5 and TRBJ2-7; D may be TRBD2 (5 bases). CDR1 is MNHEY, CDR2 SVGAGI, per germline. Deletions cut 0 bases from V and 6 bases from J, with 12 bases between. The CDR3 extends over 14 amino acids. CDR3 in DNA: TGTGCCAGCAGTTACTCAAGCGGACCGTCCGAGCAGTACTTC. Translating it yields CASSYSSGPSEQYF.

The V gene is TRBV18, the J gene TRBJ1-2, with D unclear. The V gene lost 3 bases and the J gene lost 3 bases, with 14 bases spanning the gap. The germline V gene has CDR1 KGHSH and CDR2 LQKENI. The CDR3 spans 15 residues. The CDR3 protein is CASSPARGGHYGYTF. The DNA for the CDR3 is TGTGCCAGCTCACCGGCCCGGGGAGGCCACTATGGCTACACCTTC.

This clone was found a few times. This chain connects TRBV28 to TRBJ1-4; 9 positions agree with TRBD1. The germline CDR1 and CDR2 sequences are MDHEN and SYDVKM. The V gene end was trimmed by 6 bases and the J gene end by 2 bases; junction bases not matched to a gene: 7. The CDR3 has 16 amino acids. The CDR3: CASSSGQGVTNEKLFF. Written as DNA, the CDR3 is TGTGCCAGCAGCTCGGGACAGGGAGTGACTAATGAAAAACTGTTTTTT.

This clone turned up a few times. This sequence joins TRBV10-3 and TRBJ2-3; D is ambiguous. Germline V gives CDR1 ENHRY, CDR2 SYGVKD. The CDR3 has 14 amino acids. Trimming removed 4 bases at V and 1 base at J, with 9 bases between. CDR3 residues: CAISGSSGTDTQYF. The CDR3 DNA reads TGTGCCATCAGTGGTTCTAGTGGCACAGATACGCAGTATTTT.

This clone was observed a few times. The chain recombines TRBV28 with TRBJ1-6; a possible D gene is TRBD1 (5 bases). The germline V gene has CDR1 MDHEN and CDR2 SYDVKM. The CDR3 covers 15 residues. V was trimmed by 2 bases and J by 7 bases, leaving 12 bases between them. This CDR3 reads CASSLKTAGNSPLHF. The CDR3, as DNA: TGTGCCAGCAGTTTAAAAACGGCAGGGAATTCACCCCTCCACTTT. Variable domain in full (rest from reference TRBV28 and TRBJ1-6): DVKVTQSSRYLVKRTGEKVFLECVQDMDHENMFWYRQDPGLGLRLIYFSYDVKMKEKGDIPEGYSVSREKKERFSLILESASTNQTSMYLCASSLKTAGNSPLHFGNGTRLTVT.

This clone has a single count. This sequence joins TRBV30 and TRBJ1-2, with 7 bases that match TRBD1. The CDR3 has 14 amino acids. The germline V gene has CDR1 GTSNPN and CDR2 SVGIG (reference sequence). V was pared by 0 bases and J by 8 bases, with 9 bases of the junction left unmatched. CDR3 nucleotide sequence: TGTGCCTGGAGTGTACGGAAAGGGGGCCAGGGCTACACCTTC. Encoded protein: CAWSVRKGGQGYTF.

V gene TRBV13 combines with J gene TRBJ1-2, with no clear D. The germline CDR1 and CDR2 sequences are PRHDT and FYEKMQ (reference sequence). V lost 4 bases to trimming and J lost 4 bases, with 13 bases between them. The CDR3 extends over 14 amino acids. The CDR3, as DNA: TGTGCCAGCAGCTCAACCTTCGAGGGCTATGGCTACACCTTC. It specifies CASSSTFEGYGYTF.

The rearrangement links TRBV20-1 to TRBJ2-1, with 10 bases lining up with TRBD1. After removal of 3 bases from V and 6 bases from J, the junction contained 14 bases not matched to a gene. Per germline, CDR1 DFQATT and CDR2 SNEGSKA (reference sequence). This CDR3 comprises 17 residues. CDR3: CSASAPTGTGEGNEQFF. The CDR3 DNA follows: TGCAGTGCTAGTGCCCCGACCGGGACAGGGGAGGGCAATGAGCAGTTCTTC.

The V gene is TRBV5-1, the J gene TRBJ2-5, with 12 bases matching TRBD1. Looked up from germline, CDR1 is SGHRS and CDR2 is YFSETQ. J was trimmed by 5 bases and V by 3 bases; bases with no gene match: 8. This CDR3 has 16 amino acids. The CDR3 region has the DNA TGCGCCAGCAGCTCTACCGGGACAGGGGGCGAGGAGACCCAGTACTTC. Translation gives CASSSTGTGGEETQYF. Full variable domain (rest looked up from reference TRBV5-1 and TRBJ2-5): KAGVTQTPRYLIKTRGQQVTLSCSPISGHRSVSWYQQTPGQGLQFLFEYFSETQRNKGNFPGRFSGRQFSNSRSEMNVSTLELGDSALYLCASSSTGTGGEETQYFGPGTRLLVL.

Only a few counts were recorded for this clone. The CDR3 region has the DNA TGTGCCAGCAGCCCGAGAATTGAAGCTTTCTTT. Its translation: CASSPRIEAFF. This chain joins TRBV7-9 and TRBJ1-1; D not certain. Germline V CDR1 and CDR2: SEHNR, FQNEAQ (reference sequence). Trimming pared 5 bases from V and 7 bases from J, leaving 8 bases between. The CDR3 spans 11 residues.

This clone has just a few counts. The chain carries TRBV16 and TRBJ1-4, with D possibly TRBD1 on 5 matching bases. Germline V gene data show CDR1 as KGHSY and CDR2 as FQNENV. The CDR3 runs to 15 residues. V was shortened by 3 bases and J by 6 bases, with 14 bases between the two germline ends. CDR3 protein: CASSQRRDSHEKLFF. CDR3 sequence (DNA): TGTGCCAGCAGCCAGCGCCGGGACTCGCATGAAAAACTGTTTTTT.

CDR3 in DNA: TGTGCCAGCAGGGCCGACAGGGTTGGCAATCAGCCCCAGCATTTT. It is translated as CASRADRVGNQPQHF. The chain uses TRBV2 and TRBJ1-5; 7 positions agree with TRBD1. With V trimmed by 6 bases and J by 2 bases, 7 bases remained unmatched. Germline CDR1 is SNHLY and CDR2 is FYNNEI. The length of the CDR3 is 15 residues.

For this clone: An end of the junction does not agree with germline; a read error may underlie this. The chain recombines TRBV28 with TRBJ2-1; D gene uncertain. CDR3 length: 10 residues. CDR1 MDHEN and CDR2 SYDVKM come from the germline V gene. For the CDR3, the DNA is TGTGCCAGCAGTTACAAGGAGCAGTTCTTC. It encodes CASSYKEQFF. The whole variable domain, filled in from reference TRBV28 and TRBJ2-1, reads DVKVTQSSRYLVKRTGEKVFLECVQDMDHENMFWYRQDPGLGLRLIYFSYDVKMKEKGDIPEGYSVSREKKERFSLILESASTNQTSMYLCASSYKEQFFGPGTRLTVL.

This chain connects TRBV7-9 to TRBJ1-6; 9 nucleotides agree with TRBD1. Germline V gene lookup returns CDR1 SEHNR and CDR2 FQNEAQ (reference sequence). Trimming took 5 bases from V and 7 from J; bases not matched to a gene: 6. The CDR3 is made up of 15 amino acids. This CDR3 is CASSLGQGGNSPLHF. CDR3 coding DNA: TGTGCCAGCAGCCTGGGACAGGGCGGCAATTCACCCCTCCACTTT.

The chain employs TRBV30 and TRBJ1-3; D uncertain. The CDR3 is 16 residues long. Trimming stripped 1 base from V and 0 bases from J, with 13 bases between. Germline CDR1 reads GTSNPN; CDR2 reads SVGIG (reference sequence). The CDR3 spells CAWSGAGTVSGNTIYF. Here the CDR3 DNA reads TGTGCCTGGAGTGGGGCAGGAACCGTCTCTGGAAACACCATATATTTT. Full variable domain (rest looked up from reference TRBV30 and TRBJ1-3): SQTIHQWPATLVQPVGSPLSLECTVEGTSNPNLYWYRQAAGRGLQLLFYSVGIGQISSEVPQNLSASRPQDRQFILSSKKLLLSDSGFYLCAWSGAGTVSGNTIYFGEGSWLTVV.

CDR3 in amino acids: CASSAGLAGVETQYF. The CDR3, as DNA: TGTGCCAGCAGCGCGGGACTAGCGGGGGTAGAGACCCAGTACTTC. The chain joins TRBV9 to TRBJ2-5; 14 positions match TRBD2. CDR1 and CDR2 (germline): SGDLS, YYNGEE. CDR3 length: 15 residues. The J segment lost 4 bases and the V segment lost 3 bases, leaving 2 bases of the junction unmatched.

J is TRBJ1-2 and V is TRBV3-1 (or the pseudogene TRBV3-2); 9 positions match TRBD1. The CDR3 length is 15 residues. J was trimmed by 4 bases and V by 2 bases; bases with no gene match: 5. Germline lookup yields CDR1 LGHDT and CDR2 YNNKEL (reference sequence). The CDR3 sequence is CASSQTGQGRYGYTF. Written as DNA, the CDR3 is TGTGCCAGCAGCCAAACGGGACAGGGTCGCTATGGCTACACCTTC.

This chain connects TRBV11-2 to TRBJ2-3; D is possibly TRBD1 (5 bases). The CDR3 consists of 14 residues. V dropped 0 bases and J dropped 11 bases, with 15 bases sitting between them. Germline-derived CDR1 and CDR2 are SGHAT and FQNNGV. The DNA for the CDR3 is TGTGCCAGCAGCTTAGAGTCGACAGCTATACTGCAGTATTTT. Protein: CASSLESTAILQYF.

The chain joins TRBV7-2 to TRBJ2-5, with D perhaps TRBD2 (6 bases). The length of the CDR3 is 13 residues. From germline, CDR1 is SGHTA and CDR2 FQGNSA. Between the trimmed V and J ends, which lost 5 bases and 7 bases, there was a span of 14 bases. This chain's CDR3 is CASSATSAGTQYF. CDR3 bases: TGTGCCAGCAGCGCGACTAGTGCCGGGACCCAGTACTTC.

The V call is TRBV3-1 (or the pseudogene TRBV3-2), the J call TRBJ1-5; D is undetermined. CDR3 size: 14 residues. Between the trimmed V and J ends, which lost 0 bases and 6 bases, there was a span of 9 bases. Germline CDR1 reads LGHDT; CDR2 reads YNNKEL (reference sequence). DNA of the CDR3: TGTGCCAGCAGCCAAGATTCGGGGTTTCAGCCCCAGCATTTT. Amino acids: CASSQDSGFQPQHF.

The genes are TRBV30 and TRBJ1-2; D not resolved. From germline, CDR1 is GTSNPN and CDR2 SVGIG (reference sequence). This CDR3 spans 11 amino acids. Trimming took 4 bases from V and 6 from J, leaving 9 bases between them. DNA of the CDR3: TGTGCCTGGATTTTCGGAGATGGCTACACCTTC. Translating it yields CAWIFGDGYTF.

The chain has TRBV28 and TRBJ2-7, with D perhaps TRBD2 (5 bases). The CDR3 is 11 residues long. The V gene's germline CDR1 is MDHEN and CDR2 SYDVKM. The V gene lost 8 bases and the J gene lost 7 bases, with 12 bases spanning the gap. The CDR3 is CASARPGEQYF. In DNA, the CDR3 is TGTGCCAGCGCACGGCCGGGGGAGCAGTACTTC.

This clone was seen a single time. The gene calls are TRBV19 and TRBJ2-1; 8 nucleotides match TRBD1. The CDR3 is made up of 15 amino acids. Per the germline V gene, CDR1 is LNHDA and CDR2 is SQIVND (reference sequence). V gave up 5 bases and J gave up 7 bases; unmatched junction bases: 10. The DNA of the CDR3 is TGTGCCAGTAGTCCTGACAGGGGAGGAAAAAATGAGCAGTTCTTC. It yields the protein CASSPDRGGKNEQFF.

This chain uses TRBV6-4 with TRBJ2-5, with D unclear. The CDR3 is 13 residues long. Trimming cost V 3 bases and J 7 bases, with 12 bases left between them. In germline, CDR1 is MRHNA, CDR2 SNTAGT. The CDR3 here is CASSEFERGTQYF. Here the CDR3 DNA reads TGTGCCAGCAGTGAGTTCGAGCGAGGGACCCAGTACTTC.

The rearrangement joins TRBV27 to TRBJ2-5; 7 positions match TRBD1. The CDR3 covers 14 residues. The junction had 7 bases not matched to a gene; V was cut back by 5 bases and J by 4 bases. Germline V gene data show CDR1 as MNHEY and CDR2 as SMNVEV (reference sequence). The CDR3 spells CASSQSGGRETQYF. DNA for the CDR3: TGTGCCAGCAGTCAGTCAGGGGGAAGAGAGACCCAGTACTTC.